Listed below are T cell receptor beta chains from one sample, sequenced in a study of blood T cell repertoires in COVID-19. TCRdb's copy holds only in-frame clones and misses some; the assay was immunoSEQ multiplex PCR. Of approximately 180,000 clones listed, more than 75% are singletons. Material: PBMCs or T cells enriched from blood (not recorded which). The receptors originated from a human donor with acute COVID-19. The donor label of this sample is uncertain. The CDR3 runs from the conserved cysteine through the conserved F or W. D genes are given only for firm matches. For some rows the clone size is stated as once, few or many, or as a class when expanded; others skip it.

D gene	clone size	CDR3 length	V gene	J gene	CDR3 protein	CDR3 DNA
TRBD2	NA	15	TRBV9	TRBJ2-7	CASSSSTSGVYEQYF	TGTGCCAGCAGCTCATCGACTAGCGGGGTCTACGAGCAGTACTTC
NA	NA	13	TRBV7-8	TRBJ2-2	CASSTGNTGELFF	TGTGCCAGCAGTACAGGGAACACCGGGGAGCTGTTTTTT
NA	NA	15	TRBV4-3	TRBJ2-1	CASSQARGRYNEQFF	TGCGCCAGCAGCCAAGCCAGGGGCCGTTACAATGAGCAGTTCTTC
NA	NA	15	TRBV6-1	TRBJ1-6	CASSDGQPNNSPLHF	TGTGCCAGCAGTGACGGACAGCCGAATAATTCACCCCTCCACTTT
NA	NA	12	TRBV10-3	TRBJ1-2	CAISESVDTYTF	TGTGCCATCAGTGAGTCGGTGGACACCTACACCTTC
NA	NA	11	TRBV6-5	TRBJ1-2	CASQKNYGYTF	TGTGCCAGCCAGAAGAACTATGGCTACACCTTC
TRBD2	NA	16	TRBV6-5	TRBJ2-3	CASSYGEAGGGDTQYF	TGTGCCAGCAGTTACGGGGAGGCGGGAGGTGGAGATACGCAGTATTTT
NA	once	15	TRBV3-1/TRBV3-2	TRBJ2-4	CASSPTGTVKNIQYF	TGTGCCAGCAGCCCTACCGGGACTGTCAAAAACATTCAGTACTTC
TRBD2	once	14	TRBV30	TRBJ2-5	CAWRRRGGYETQYF	TGTGCCTGGAGGAGGCGGGGGGGTTATGAGACCCAGTACTTC
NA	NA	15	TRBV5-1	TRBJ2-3	CASSLDAVSTDTQYF	TGCGCCAGCAGCTTGGATGCAGTTAGCACAGATACGCAGTATTTT
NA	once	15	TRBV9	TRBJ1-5	CASSVDEARHQPQHF	TGTGCCAGCAGCGTAGATGAGGCTAGGCATCAGCCCCAGCATTTT
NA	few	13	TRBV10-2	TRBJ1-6	CASSEIGRSPLHF	TGCGCCAGCAGTGAGATTGGGCGTTCACCCCTCCACTTT
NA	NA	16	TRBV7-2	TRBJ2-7	CASKSRPASRGYEQYF	TGTGCCAGCAAGAGCCGACCCGCTAGTCGGGGCTACGAGCAGTACTTC
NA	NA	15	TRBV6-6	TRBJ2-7	CASSYPSLVGYEQYF	TGTGCCAGCAGTTATCCGTCTCTCGTCGGCTACGAGCAGTACTTC
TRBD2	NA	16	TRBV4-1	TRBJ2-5	CASSQDSSGSQETQYF	TGCGCCAGCAGCCAAGATTCTAGCGGGAGCCAAGAGACCCAGTACTTC
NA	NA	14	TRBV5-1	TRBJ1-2	CASSPTGTNYGYTF	TGCGCCAGCAGCCCAACGGGAACTAACTATGGCTACACCTTC
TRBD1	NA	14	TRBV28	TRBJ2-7	CASSSGGQVYEQYF	TGTGCCAGCAGTTCGGGCGGACAGGTCTACGAGCAGTACTTC
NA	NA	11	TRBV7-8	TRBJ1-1	CASSPLAEAFF	TGTGCCAGCAGCCCCCTCGCTGAAGCTTTCTTT
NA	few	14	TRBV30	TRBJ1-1	CAWSVGGAGTEAFF	TGTGCCTGGAGTGTCGGGGGGGCGGGAACTGAAGCTTTCTTT
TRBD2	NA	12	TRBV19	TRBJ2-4	CASQGGGDVQYF	TGTGCCAGTCAAGGCGGGGGGGACGTTCAGTACTTC
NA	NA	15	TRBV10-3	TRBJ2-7	CAISGEQGKGYEQYF	TGTGCCATCAGCGGAGAGCAGGGTAAAGGGTACGAGCAGTACTTC
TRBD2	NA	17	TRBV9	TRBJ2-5	CASSVHGLAGGSETQYF	TGTGCCAGCAGCGTACACGGGCTAGCGGGGGGTTCAGAGACCCAGTACTTC
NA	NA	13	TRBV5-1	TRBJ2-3	CASTRGEADTQYF	TGCGCCAGCACTCGCGGCGAGGCAGATACGCAGTATTTT
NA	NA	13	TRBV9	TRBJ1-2	CASSDTGNYGYTF	TGTGCCAGCAGCGACACAGGGAACTATGGCTACACCTTC
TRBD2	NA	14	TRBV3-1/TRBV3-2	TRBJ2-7	CASSSAGTNYEQYF	TGTGCCAGCAGCTCAGCCGGGACTAACTACGAGCAGTACTTC
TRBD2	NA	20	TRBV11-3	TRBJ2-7	CASSSDWTSGGATFDYEQYF	TGTGCCAGCAGCTCCGATTGGACTAGCGGGGGCGCTACATTTGACTACGAGCAGTACTTC
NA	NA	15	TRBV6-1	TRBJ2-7	CASSELAGSSYEQYF	TGTGCCAGCAGTGAACTGGCGGGGAGCTCCTACGAGCAGTACTTC
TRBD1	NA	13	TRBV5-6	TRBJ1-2	CASTGQTNYGYTF	TGTGCCAGCACGGGACAGACTAACTATGGCTACACCTTC
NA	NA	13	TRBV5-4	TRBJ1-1	CASSSGGSTEAFF	TGTGCCAGCAGCTCCGGGGGAAGCACTGAAGCTTTCTTT
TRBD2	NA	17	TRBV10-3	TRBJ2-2	CAILGTSGGPNTGELFF	TGTGCCATCCTCGGGACTAGCGGGGGCCCGAACACCGGGGAGCTGTTTTTT
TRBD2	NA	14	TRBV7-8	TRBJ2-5	CASSPGLAIGTQYF	TGTGCCAGCAGCCCGGGACTAGCCATCGGGACCCAGTACTTC
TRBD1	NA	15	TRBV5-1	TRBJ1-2	CASAIRTGGTDGYTF	TGCGCCAGCGCCATCCGGACAGGGGGGACGGATGGCTACACCTTC
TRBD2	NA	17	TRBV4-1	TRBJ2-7	CASSPTRLAGRRYEQYF	TGCGCCAGCAGTCCTACCCGCCTAGCGGGCCGACGCTACGAGCAGTACTTC
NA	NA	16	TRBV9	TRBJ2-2	CASSVASTSNTGELFF	TGTGCCAGCAGCGTAGCGAGCACCTCGAACACCGGGGAGCTGTTTTTT
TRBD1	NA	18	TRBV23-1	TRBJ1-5	CASSPRDSGTYSNQPQHF	TGCGCCAGCAGTCCCAGGGACAGTGGAACGTATAGCAATCAGCCCCAGCATTTT
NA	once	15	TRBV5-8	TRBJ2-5	CAPIPNQVTLETQYF	TGTGCCCCCATCCCCAATCAGGTTACCCTAGAGACCCAGTACTTC
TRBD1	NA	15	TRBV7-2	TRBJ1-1	CASRSGTGVESEAFF	TGTGCCAGCAGATCCGGGACAGGGGTTGAATCTGAAGCTTTCTTT
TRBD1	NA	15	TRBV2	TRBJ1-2	CASRAQGASPYGYTF	TGTGCCAGCAGGGCTCAGGGGGCTTCTCCTTATGGCTACACCTTC
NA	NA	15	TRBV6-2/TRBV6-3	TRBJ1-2	CASSYFTGLFSGYTF	TGTGCCAGCAGTTACTTTACAGGGCTCTTCTCTGGCTACACCTTC
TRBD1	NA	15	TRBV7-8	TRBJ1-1	CASSPTGVGNTEAFF	TGTGCCAGCAGCCCGACAGGGGTAGGGAACACTGAAGCTTTCTTT
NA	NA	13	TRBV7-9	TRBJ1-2	CASRKTENYGYTF	TGTGCCAGCAGAAAAACAGAAAACTATGGCTACACCTTC